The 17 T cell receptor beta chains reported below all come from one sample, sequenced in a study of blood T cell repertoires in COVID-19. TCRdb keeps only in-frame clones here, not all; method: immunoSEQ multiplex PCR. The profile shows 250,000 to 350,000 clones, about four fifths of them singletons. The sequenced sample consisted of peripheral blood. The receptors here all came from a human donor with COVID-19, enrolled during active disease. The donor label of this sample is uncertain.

The CDR3 reads CASSIGTGPSYNEQFF. DNA of the CDR3: TGTGCCAGCAGCATTGGGACAGGACCGTCCTACAATGAGCAGTTCTTC. The chain has TRBV5-5 and TRBJ2-1, with 8 bases that match TRBD1. Germline V gene lookup returns CDR1 SGHKS and CDR2 YYEKEE (reference sequence). The ends lost 4 bases at V and 1 base at J; junction bases unmatched: 7. The CDR3 is 16 amino acids.

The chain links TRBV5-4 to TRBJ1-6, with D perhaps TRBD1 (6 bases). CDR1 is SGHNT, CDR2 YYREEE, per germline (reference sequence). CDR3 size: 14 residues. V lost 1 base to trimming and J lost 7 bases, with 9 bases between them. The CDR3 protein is CASSLQQGNSPLHF. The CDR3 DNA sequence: TGTGCCAGCAGCTTGCAACAGGGAAATTCACCCCTCCACTTT. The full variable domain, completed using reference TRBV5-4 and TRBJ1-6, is ETGVTQSPTHLIKTRGQQVTLRCSSQSGHNTVSWYQQALGQGPQFIFQYYREEENGRGNFPPRFSGLQFPNYSSELNVNALELDDSALYLCASSLQQGNSPLHFGNGTRLTVT.

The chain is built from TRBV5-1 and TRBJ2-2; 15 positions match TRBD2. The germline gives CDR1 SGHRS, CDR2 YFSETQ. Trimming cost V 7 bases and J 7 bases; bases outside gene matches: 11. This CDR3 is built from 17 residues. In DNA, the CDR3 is TGCGCCAGCGGGACTAGCGGGAGGAGGGGCCCGGACGGGGAGCTGTTTTTT. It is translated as CASGTSGRRGPDGELFF.

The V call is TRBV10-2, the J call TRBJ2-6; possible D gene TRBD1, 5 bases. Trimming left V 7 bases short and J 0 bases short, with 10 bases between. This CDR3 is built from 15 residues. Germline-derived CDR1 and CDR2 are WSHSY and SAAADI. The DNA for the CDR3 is TGCGCCAGCACCGGACACGTCTCTGGGGCCAACGTCCTGACTTTC. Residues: CASTGHVSGANVLTF.

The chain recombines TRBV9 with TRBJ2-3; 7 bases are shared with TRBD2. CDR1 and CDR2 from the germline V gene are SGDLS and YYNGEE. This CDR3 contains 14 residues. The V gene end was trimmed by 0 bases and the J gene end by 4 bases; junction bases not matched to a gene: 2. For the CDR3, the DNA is TGTGCCAGCAGCGTAGAGACTAGCTCAGATACGCAGTATTTT. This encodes CASSVETSSDTQYF.

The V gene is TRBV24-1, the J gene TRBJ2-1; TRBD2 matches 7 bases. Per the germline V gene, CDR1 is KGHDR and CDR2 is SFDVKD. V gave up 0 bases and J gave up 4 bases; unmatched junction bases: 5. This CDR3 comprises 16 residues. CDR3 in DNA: TGTGCCACCAGTGATTTGCCGGGGGGTCCTTACAATGAGCAGTTCTTC. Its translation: CATSDLPGGPYNEQFF.

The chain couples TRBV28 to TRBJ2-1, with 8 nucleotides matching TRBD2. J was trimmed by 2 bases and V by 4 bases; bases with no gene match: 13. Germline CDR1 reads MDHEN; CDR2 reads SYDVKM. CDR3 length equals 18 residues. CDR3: CASSSPSSGTSPYNEQFF. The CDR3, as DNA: TGTGCCAGCAGTTCCCCCTCATCCGGGACTAGTCCCTACAATGAGCAGTTCTTC.

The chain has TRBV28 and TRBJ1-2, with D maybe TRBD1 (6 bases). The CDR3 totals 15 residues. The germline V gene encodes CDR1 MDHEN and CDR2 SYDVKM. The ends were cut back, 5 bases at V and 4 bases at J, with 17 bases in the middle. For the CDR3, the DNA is TGTGCCAGCAGTCCCACCAGAGCGGGGGCCTATGGCTACACCTTC. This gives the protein CASSPTRAGAYGYTF.

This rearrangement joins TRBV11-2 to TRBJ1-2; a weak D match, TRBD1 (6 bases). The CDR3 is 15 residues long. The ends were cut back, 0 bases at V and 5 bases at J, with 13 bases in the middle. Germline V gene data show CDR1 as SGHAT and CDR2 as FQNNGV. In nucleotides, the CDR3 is TGTGCCAGCAGCTTAGAAGGGGGTTCCCCTTATGGCTACACCTTC. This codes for CASSLEGGSPYGYTF.

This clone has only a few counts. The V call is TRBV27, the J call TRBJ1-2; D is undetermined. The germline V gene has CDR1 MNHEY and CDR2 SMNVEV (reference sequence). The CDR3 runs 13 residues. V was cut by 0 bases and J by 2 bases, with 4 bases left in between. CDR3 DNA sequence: TGTGCCAGCAGTTTATCGAGGAACTATGGCTACACCTTC. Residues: CASSLSRNYGYTF.

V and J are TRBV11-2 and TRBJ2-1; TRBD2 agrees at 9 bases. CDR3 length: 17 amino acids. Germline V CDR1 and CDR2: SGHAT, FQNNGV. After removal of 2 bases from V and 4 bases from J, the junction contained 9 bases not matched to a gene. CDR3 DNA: TGTGCCAGCAGCTTAATTTCGGCGGCGGGAGGGTACAATGAGCAGTTCTTC. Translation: CASSLISAAGGYNEQFF. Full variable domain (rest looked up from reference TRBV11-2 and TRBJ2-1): EAGVAQSPRYKIIEKRQSVAFWCNPISGHATLYWYQQILGQGPKLLIQFQNNGVVDDSQLPKDRFSAERLKGVDSTLKIQPAKLEDSAVYLCASSLISAAGGYNEQFFGPGTRLTVL.

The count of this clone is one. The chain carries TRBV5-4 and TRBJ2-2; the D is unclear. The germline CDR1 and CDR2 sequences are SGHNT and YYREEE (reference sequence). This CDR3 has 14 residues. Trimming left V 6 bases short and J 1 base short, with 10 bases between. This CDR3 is CASTTPGNTGELFF. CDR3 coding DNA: TGTGCCAGCACCACCCCAGGGAACACCGGGGAGCTGTTTTTT.

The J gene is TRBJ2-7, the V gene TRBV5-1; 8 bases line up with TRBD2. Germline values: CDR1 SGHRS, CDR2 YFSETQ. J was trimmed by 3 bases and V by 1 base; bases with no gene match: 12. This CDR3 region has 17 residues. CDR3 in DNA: TGCGCCAGCAGCTTGTCGGTAGCGGGAAAGGGTTTCTACGAGCAGTACTTC. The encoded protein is CASSLSVAGKGFYEQYF.

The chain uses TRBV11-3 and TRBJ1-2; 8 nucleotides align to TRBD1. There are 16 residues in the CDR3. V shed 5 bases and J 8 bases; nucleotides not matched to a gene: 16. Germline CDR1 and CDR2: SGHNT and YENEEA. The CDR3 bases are TGTGCCAGCAGCGGTGCCGGGACAGGCCTCTTAGGAGGCTACACCTTC. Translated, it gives CASSGAGTGLLGGYTF.

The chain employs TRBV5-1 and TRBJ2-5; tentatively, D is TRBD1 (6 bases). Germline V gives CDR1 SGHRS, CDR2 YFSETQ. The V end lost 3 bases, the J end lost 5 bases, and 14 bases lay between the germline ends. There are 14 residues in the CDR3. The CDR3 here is CASSYGGQRETQYF. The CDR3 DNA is TGCGCCAGCAGCTATGGGGGACAAAGGGAGACCCAGTACTTC.

CDR3 residues: CASSWRDRNYEQYF. Here the CDR3 DNA reads TGTGCCAGCAGTTGGAGGGACAGAAACTACGAGCAGTACTTC. The V gene is TRBV27, the J gene TRBJ2-7; perhaps TRBD1 as D (7 bases). Germline-derived CDR1 and CDR2 are MNHEY and SMNVEV (reference sequence). V was trimmed by 4 bases and J by 3 bases, leaving 13 bases between them. The CDR3 runs to 14 residues.

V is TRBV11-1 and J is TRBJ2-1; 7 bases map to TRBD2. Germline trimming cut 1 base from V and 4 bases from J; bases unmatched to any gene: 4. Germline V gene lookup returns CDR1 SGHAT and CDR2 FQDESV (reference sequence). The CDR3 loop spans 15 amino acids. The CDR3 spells CASSLESGGYNEQFF. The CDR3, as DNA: TGTGCCAGCAGCTTAGAGTCGGGAGGATACAATGAGCAGTTCTTC. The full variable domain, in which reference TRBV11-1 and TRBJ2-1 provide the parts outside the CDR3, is EAEVAQSPRYKITEKSQAVAFWCDPISGHATLYWYRQILGQGPELLVQFQDESVVDDSQLPKDRFSAERLKGVDSTLKIQPAELGDSAMYLCASSLESGGYNEQFFGPGTRLTVL.